One sample yielded the 2 T cell receptor beta chains listed below, sequenced in a study of T cell changes during pregnancy in multiple sclerosis. Profiled with immunoSEQ multiplex PCR; TCRdb holds only in-frame clones, not every one. The sample carries 55,000 or so clones, around 89% recorded once. The sequencing used CD4+ T cells from peripheral blood mononuclear cells, collected in the first trimester of pregnancy. The receptors here all came from a female donor with multiple sclerosis, enrolled in a pregnancy study.

The chain has TRBV29-1 and TRBJ1-1; possibly TRBD1 for D (6 bases). V gave up 4 bases and J gave up 2 bases, with 14 bases separating them. The CDR3 totals 14 residues. Germline CDR1 is SQVTM and CDR2 is ANQGSEA. DNA for the CDR3: TGCAGCGTTGTAGGGGGGGCTGTAAACACTGAAGCTTTCTTT. Its protein product is CSVVGGAVNTEAFF.

The chain recombines TRBV25-1 with TRBJ2-1; TRBD2 matches at 7 bases. CDR3 size: 14 residues. Germline loops: CDR1 MGHDK, CDR2 SYGVNS. V gave up 7 bases and J gave up 7 bases; unmatched junction bases: 10. The CDR3 region is CASTQAGTFNEQFF. The CDR3 DNA is TGTGCCAGCACGCAAGCGGGAACCTTTAATGAGCAGTTCTTC.